This entry lists 6 T cell receptor beta chains sequenced from one sample in a study of identical twins. Via MiXCR, TCRdb re-called the 5' RACE reads, giving one row per CDR3 protein. The table has approximately 700,000 distinct CDR3 sequences, around a sixth seen once. These data also featured in a second study, about T cells expressing NK-cell markers.

Sequencing used PBMCs. These receptors were obtained from a woman aged 18-29 years in good health.

This chain uses TRBV15 with TRBJ2-6; D is unclear. The V end lost 3 bases, the J end lost 2 bases, and 11 bases lay between the germline ends. This CDR3 is 16 amino acids long. Germline CDR1 is LNHNV and CDR2 is YYDKDF (reference sequence). CDR3 in amino acids: CATSRGLGPGANVLTF. CDR3 in DNA: TGTGCCACCAGCAGGGGCCTAGGTCCTGGGGCCAACGTCCTGACTTTC.

This chain joins TRBV7-9 and TRBJ2-3; D could derive from TRBD1 or TRBD2 (5 bases each). CDR1 is SEHNR, CDR2 FQNEAQ, per germline (reference sequence). This CDR3 is 14 amino acids long. The ends were cut back, 6 bases at V and 7 bases at J, with 17 bases in the middle. This CDR3 reads CASSLTGPSNTQYF. In nucleotides, the CDR3 is TGTGCCAGCAGTTTGACGGGGCCGTCGAATACGCAGTATTTT. Drawing the rest from reference TRBV7-9 and TRBJ2-3, the complete variable domain is DTGVSQNPRHKITKRGQNVTFRCDPISEHNRLYWYRQTLGQGPEFLTYFQNEAQLEKSRLLSDRFSAERPKGSFSTLEIQRTEQGDSAMYLCASSLTGPSNTQYFGPGTRLTVL.

V and J are TRBV7-9 and TRBJ2-5; 10 bases are shared with TRBD2. Germline assignment: CDR1 SEHNR and CDR2 FQNEAQ (reference sequence). The CDR3 length is 15 residues. V shed 1 base and J 4 bases; nucleotides not matched to a gene: 3. CDR3 loop: CASSLGSSGGETQYF. CDR3 DNA: TGTGCCAGCAGCTTAGGGTCTAGCGGGGGAGAGACCCAGTACTTC.

This clonotype was seen only a few times. The genes are TRBV6-5 and TRBJ2-1, with no clear D. The CDR3 contains 13 residues. Germline loops: CDR1 MNHEY, CDR2 SVGAGI. Trimming pared 0 bases from V and 8 bases from J, leaving 8 bases between. The CDR3 DNA follows: TGTGCCAGCAGTTACTCGAAAATTGATGAGCAGTTCTTC. Protein product: CASSYSKIDEQFF.

This clonotype was seen a few times. This chain joins TRBV14 and TRBJ2-7, with 11 positions matching TRBD1. Germline V gene data show CDR1 as SGHDN and CDR2 as FVKESK. The V segment lost 2 bases and the J segment 3 bases; nucleotides outside the gene matches: 3. The CDR3 is made up of 15 amino acids. CDR3 amino acids: CASSQTGQGDYEQYF. CDR3 nucleotides: TGTGCCAGCAGCCAAACGGGACAGGGGGACTACGAGCAGTACTTC.

The V call is TRBV15, the J call TRBJ1-2; D not certain. CDR1 and CDR2 (germline): LNHNV, YYDKDF (reference sequence). Trimming left V 0 bases short and J 8 bases short, with 13 bases between. The CDR3 extends over 14 amino acids. The DNA for the CDR3 is TGTGCCACCAGCAGAGATAGAACAGCGCGAGGCTACACCTTC. Translated: CATSRDRTARGYTF.